This T cell receptor beta chain was identified in a study of OX40 agonist ivuxolimab in advanced cancers. About the research overall: Patients received ivuxolimab, an agonistic anti-OX40 (CD134) antibody. Three dose-escalation patients had partial responses: one with hepatocellular carcinoma and two with cutaneous melanoma.

Sequencing was performed with immunoSEQ multiplex PCR; in TCRdb, only in-frame clones are kept and a portion is missing. The sample has approximately 11,000 clones; about three quarters are singletons. The length of the CDR3 is 14 residues. CDR1 is MRHNA, CDR2 SNTAGT, per germline. V was clipped by 0 bases and J by 0 bases, with 3 bases between them. The receptor comes from an adult with an advanced solid tumor such as melanoma, head and neck, liver or kidney cancer. The sequencing here drew on CD4+ or CD8+ T cells sorted from blood, taken in a trial of the OX40 agonist ivuxolimab. The chain employs TRBV6-4 and TRBJ1-5; no clear D. The CDR3 DNA is TGTGCCAGCAGTGACTCGTATAGCAATCAGCCCCAGCATTTT. Encoded protein: CASSDSYSNQPQHF.